Listed here are 13 T cell receptor beta chains from one sample, sequenced in a study of T cells in Graves' hyperthyroidism and ophthalmopathy. It was RNA transcripts that yielded the amplified TCR beta CDR3 regions. In the first-round RT-PCR of the TCR CDR3, the HTBI primer set was used. TCRdb analysed the multiplex PCR reads with MiXCR anew, one entry per CDR3 protein. This table has over 500,000 distinct CDR3 sequences, roughly a sixth appearing once. The sample was blood. These receptors all stem from a woman aged 18-35 years with Graves' ophthalmopathy.

The V gene is TRBV18, the J gene TRBJ2-7; 9 bases map to TRBD1. This CDR3 spans 16 amino acids. The germline CDR1 and CDR2 sequences are KGHSH and LQKENI. Trimming removed 3 bases from V and 1 base from J; junction bases left unmatched: 7. CDR3 protein: CASSPTGDRVSYEQYF. The CDR3 nucleotides are TGTGCCAGCTCACCGACAGGGGACAGGGTTTCCTACGAGCAGTACTTC.

About this clonotype itself: One base away lies a much larger clone, so this may be a sequencing read error. This sequence joins TRBV20-1 and TRBJ2-3, with TRBD2 matching over 9 bases. Germline V lookup: CDR1 DFQATT, CDR2 SNEGSKA (reference sequence). V was clipped by 8 bases and J by 3 bases; unmatched bases: 9. This CDR3 contains 14 residues. The CDR3 bases are TGCAGTTATGCTGGCGGGGGGGCGACAGATACGCAGTATTTT. This encodes CSYAGGGATDTQYF.

This rearrangement joins TRBV25-1 to TRBJ2-3, with D unresolved. Germline V gene data show CDR1 as MGHDK and CDR2 as SYGVNS. The length of the CDR3 is 14 residues. The germline V and J ends were trimmed by 3 bases and 0 bases, with 7 bases remaining between them. CDR3 DNA: TGTGCCAGCAGTGATGTCCATAGCACAGATACGCAGTATTTT. Protein product: CASSDVHSTDTQYF.

This clonotype occurred a few times. The chain uses TRBV6-2 or TRBV6-3 and TRBJ2-7; 7 nucleotides line up with TRBD1. V was pared by 5 bases and J by 7 bases, with 14 bases of the junction left unmatched. This CDR3 has 15 amino acids. Germline V CDR1 and CDR2: MNHEY, SVGEGT. The CDR3 DNA is TGTGCCAGCAGTGGCCACAGGGGACCCCCTGGGGAGCAGTACTTC. Amino acid sequence: CASSGHRGPPGEQYF.

The genes are TRBV6-2 or TRBV6-3 and TRBJ2-5, with D perhaps TRBD1 (6 bases). CDR3 length equals 14 residues. The V end lost 2 bases, the J end lost 2 bases, and 9 bases lay between the germline ends. CDR1 is MNHEY, CDR2 SVGEGT, per germline. CDR3 loop: CASSYRGQQETQYF. CDR3 DNA: TGTGCCAGCAGTTACCGCGGACAGCAAGAGACCCAGTACTTC.

A few counts support this clonotype. J is TRBJ1-3 and V is TRBV6-1; D not certain. The germline CDR1 and CDR2 sequences are MNHNS and SASEGT. The CDR3 spans 14 residues. V lost 1 base and J lost 0, with 4 bases in between. CDR3: CASSEVGSGNTIYF. The CDR3 DNA follows: TGTGCCAGCAGTGAAGTGGGCTCTGGAAACACCATATATTTT.

A note on this clonotype: One end of the junction does not line up with germline, which may come from a read error. The CDR3 loop reads CASGLGQGGSYGYTF. CDR3 DNA: TGTGCCAGCGGTTTGGGACAGGGGGGGAGCTATGGCTACACCTTC. This chain uses TRBV28 with TRBJ1-2; 11 bases match TRBD1. The germline CDR1 and CDR2 sequences are MDHEN and SYDVKM. The CDR3 sequence is 15 residues long.

This clonotype occurred many times. The rearrangement uses TRBV28 and TRBJ1-1; unclear D gene. V lost 5 bases to trimming and J lost 2 bases, with 15 bases between them. CDR3 length: 15 residues. CDR1 is MDHEN and CDR2 is SYDVKM in the germline V gene. The chain's CDR3 is CASSPRDKYNTEAFF. The CDR3 DNA is TGTGCCAGCAGTCCCAGAGACAAATACAACACTGAAGCTTTCTTT.

This clonotype was counted ten times or more. The rearrangement links TRBV11-3 to TRBJ2-2, with 8 bases lining up with TRBD2. Germline loops: CDR1 SGHNT, CDR2 YENEEA. The V and J ends lost 5 bases and 6 bases, in that order; junction bases with no gene match: 8. This CDR3 is built from 15 residues. The DNA of the CDR3 is TGTGCCAGCAGCGACCGACTAGCGAGTTCCGGGGAGCTGTTTTTT. This codes for CASSDRLASSGELFF.

This clonotype was seen at least ten times. The CDR3 DNA is TGTGCCAGCAGCAAGCGGGAGCAGGAAGATACGCAGTATTTT. Translation gives CASSKREQEDTQYF. This sequence joins TRBV28 and TRBJ2-3; TRBD2 matches 8 bases. Trimming cost V 6 bases and J 5 bases; bases outside gene matches: 7. The germline gives CDR1 MDHEN, CDR2 SYDVKM. This CDR3 comprises 14 residues. Full variable domain (missing parts from reference TRBV28 and TRBJ2-3): DVKVTQSSRYLVKRTGEKVFLECVQDMDHENMFWYRQDPGLGLRLIYFSYDVKMKEKGDIPEGYSVSREKKERFSLILESASTNQTSMYLCASSKREQEDTQYFGPGTRLTVL.

As regards this clonotype: A much larger clone is a single base away; this may be a read error. This rearrangement joins TRBV20-1 to TRBJ2-1; no clear D gene. CDR1 is DFQATT, CDR2 SNEGSKA, per germline (reference sequence). The CDR3 length is 10 residues. V lost 8 bases, J lost 4 bases, and 6 bases lay in between. The CDR3 spells CSTKYNEQFF. CDR3 DNA: TGCAGTACTAAATACAATGAGCAGTTCTTC.

This clonotype was recorded a few times. The J gene is TRBJ1-6, the V gene TRBV5-4; TRBD1 aligns across 10 bases. V lost 0 bases, J lost 7 bases, and 7 bases stayed unmatched. The CDR3 length is 17 residues. Germline V CDR1 and CDR2: SGHNT, YYREEE (reference sequence). CDR3 protein: CASSLGDRGGENSPLHF. CDR3 nucleotide sequence: TGTGCCAGCAGCTTGGGGGACAGGGGAGGCGAAAATTCACCCCTCCACTTT.

CDR3 nucleotides: TGTGCCAGTAGTCTAGGACAGGAGACTCTTTTCTCCTACGAGCAGTACTTC. Encoded protein: CASSLGQETLFSYEQYF. This rearrangement joins TRBV19 to TRBJ2-7; 7 bases are a match to TRBD1. The CDR3 totals 17 residues. Germline loops: CDR1 LNHDA, CDR2 SQIVND (reference sequence). The ends lost 5 bases at V and 0 bases at J; junction bases unmatched: 13. The full variable domain, rest sourced from reference TRBV19 and TRBJ2-7, is DGGITQSPKYLFRKEGQNVTLSCEQNLNHDAMYWYRQDPGQGLRLIYYSQIVNDFQKGDIAEGYSVSREKKESFPLTVTSAQKNPTAFYLCASSLGQETLFSYEQYFGPGTRLTVT.